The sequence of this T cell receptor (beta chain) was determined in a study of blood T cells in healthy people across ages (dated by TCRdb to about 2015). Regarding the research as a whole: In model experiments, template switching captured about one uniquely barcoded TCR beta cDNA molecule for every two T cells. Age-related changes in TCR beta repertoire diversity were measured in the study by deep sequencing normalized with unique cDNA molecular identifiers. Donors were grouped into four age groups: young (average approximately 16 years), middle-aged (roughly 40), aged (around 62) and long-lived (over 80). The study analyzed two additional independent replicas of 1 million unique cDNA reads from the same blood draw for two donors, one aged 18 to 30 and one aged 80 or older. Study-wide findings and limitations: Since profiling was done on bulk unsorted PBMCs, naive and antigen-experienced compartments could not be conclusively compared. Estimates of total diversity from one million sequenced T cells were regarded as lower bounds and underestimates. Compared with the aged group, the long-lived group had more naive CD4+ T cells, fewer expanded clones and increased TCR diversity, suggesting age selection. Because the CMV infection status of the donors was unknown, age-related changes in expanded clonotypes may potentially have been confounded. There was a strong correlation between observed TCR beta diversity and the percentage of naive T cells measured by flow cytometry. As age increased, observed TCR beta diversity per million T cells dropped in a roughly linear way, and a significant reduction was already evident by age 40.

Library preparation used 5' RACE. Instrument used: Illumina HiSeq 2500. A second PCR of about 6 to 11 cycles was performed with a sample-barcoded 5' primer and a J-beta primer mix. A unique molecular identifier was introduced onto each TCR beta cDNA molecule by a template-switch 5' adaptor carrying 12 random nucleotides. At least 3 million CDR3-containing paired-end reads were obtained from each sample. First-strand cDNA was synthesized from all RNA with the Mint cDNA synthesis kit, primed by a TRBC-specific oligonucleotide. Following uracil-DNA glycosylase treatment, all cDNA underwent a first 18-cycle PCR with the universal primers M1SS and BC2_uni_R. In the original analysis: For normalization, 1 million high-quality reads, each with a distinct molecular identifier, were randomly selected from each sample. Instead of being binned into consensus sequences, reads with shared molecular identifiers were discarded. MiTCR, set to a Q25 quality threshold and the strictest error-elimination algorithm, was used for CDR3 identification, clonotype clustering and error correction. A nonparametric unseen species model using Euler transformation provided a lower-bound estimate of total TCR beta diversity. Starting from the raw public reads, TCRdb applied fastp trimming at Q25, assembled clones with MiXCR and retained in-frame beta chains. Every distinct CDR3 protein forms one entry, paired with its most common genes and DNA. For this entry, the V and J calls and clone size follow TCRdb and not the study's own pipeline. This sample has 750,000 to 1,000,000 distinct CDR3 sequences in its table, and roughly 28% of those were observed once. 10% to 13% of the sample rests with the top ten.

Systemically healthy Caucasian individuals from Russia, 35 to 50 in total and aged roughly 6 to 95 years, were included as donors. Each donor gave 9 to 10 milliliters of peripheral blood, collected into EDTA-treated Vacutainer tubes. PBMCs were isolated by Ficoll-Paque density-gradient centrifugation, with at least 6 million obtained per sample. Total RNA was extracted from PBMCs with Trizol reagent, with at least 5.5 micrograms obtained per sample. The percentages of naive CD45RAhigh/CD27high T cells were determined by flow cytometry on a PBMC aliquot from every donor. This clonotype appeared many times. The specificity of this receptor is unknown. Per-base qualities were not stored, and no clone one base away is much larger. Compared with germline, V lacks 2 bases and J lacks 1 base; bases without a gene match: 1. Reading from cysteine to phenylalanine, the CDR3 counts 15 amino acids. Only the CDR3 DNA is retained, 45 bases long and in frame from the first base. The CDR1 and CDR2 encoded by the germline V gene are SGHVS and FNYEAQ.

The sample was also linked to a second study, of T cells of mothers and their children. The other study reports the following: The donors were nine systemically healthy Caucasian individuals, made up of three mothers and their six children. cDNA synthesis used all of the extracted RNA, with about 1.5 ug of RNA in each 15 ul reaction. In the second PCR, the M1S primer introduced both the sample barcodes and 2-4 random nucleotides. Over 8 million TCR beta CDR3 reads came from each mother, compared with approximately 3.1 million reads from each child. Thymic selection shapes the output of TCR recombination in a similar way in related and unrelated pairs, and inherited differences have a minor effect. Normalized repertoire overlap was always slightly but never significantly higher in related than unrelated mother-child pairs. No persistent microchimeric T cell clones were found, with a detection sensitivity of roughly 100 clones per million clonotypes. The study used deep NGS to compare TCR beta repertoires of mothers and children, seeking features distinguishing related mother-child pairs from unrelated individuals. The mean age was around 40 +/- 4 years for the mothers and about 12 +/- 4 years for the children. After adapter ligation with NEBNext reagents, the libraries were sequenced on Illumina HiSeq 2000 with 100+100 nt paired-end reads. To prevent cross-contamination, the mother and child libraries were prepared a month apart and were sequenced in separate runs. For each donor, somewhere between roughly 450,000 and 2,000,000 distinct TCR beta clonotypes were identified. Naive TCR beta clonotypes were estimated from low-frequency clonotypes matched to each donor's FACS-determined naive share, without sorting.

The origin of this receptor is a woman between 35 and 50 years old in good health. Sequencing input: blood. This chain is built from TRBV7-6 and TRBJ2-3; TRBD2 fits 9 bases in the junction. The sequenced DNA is TGTGCCAGCAGCTTACAGCGGGGGGGCACAGATACGCAGTATTTT. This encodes CASSLQRGGTDTQYF.